This paragraph covers one T cell receptor (beta chain) sequence. Its target is not known. The junction does not match germline at one end; this may be a read error. Starting material of around 490 ng total RNA yielded TCR beta cDNA via a constant-region primer. Each TCR beta library was derived from three nested multiplex PCR rounds that employed slightly modified ARM-PCR. Each of the first two PCR rounds ran approximately 9 cycles with TRBV1-TRBV30 forward and C-beta reverse primers. Each CDR3 protein is one row after TCRdb ran MiXCR on the multiplex PCR reads. The sample records about 200,000 distinct CDR3 sequences, about 65% being singletons. The data derive from a study of tumor-infiltrating lymphocytes in primary liver carcinoma. Turning to the study itself: Patients underwent surgical resection for primary liver carcinoma. Whole-study findings and limits: Tumor specimens were characterized by a significantly higher top-250-clone fraction than blood (p = 0.039). The study used bulk unsorted samples and so did not compare CD4+ and CD8+ repertoires.

Blood RNA came from unsorted whole blood; germline DNA was also extracted. Before the operation took place, around 4 milliliters of peripheral blood were collected. This CDR3 has 12 residues. Germline V gene data show CDR1 as SGHAT and CDR2 as FQNNGV. This TCR was sampled from a woman aged 55-69 years with primary liver carcinoma and hepatitis B virus infection. The chain joins TRBV11-2 to TRBJ1-2; D unresolved. The sample consisted of peripheral blood. CDR3 DNA sequence: TGTACCAGCAGCGCCGAGGGATATGCCTACACCTTC. Translating it yields CTSSAEGYAYTF.